This entry describes one T cell receptor (beta chain). Sequenced material consisted of expressed TCRB transcripts (all of the isolated RNA was reverse transcribed). Generated by immunoSEQ multiplex PCR, the TCRdb table keeps only in-frame clones and is missing some. The sample has 200,000 to 250,000 clones, approximately 11% seen once. This sample is part of a study of beta chain features in type 1 diabetes. This clonotype was obtained from a young man in good health. Material for sequencing was central memory CD4+ T cells from blood.

The CDR3 nucleotides read TGCAGTGCCCCTAATTCTGGCGGCTACACCTTC. Protein sequence: CSAPNSGGYTF. This chain links TRBV20-1 with TRBJ1-2, with D unclear. Trimming removed 6 bases from V and 8 bases from J, with 13 bases in between. Germline V gene sequence: CDR1 DFQATT, CDR2 SNEGSKA (reference sequence). The CDR3 contains 11 residues.